The clone carrying this T cell receptor (beta chain) was counted a single time. What it binds is not known. The source of the sample is a study of T cell responses to AZD1222 COVID-19 vaccine. Study-wide background: Combined were second doses at about 4 or about 12 weeks.

The table came from immunoSEQ multiplex PCR; TCRdb's copy has only in-frame clones and leaves some out. The sample has 25,000 to 35,000 clones; around 80% are singletons. Whole-study findings and limits: White British donors predominated, females outnumbered males, and clonal diversity was possibly underestimated. No repertoire was sampled before or during the peak T cell response, only after it. Variant regions that are unmutated are reportedly the target of nearly half of spike-specific TCRs.

The V gene's germline CDR1 is MNHEY and CDR2 SVGAGI. The CDR3 consists of 15 residues. Trimming cost V 6 bases and J 3 bases; bases outside gene matches: 6. This sequence joins TRBV6-5 and TRBJ1-5, with TRBD1 matching 9 bases. The source of this sequence is an adult in good health. Sequencing was performed on peripheral blood, taken on day 0 of AZD1222 vaccination. The CDR3 sequence: CASRWTGDSNQPQHF. The CDR3 nucleotides are TGTGCCAGCAGGTGGACAGGGGACTCCAATCAGCCCCAGCATTTT.